This TCR beta chain was recorded in a study of technical replicates of blood from a handful of donors (dated by TCRdb to about 2017). V is cut back by 4 bases and J by 11 bases, with 7 bases in the junction unmatched. The CDR3 runs 13 amino acids, cysteine and phenylalanine included. Only the CDR3 portion is preserved as DNA: 39 bases, with reading frame beginning at the first base. The CDR1 and CDR2 encoded by the germline V gene (reference sequence) are SGHKS and YYEKEE. With regard to this clone: Its antigen is unknown. Base qualities are missing; no much larger clone stands one base away.

Libraries were prepared through the immunoSEQ multiplex PCR assay. TCRdb took over this immuneACCESS table, retaining in-frame rearrangements with V and J assigned. Such tables are incomplete; in checked studies, under half of the missing clones stem from an unresolved V gene, and the remainder is unexplained. The sample table lists approximately 74,000 clones, approximately 88% of them with a count of one. The ten biggest clones cover 4% to 5% of the sample. The sample taken for sequencing was PBMCs. This TCR was recovered from a human donor in good health. Some clones in this sample may be carry-over from other donors' samples. Recombination joined TRBV5-5 with TRBJ2-2; TRBD1 matches 8 bases in the middle. The DNA sequence is TGTGCCAGCAGCCACCGACAGGGGTTTGAGCTGTTTTTT. It translates to CASSHRQGFELFF.